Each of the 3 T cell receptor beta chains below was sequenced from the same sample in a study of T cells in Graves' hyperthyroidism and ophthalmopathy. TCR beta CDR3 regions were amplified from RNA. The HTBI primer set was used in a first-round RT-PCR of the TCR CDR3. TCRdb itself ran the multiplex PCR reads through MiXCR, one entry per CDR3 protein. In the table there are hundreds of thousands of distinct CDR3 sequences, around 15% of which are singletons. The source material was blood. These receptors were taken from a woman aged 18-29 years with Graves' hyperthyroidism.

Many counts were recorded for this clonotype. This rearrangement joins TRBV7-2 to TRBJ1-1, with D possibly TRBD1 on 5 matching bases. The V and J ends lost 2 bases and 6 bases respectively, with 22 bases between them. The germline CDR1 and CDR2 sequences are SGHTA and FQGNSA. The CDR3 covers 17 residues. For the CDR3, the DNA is TGTGCCAGCAGCTTACCGGGGCCCTTCCTCCCCGGCGCTGAAGCTTTCTTT. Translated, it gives CASSLPGPFLPGAEAFF.

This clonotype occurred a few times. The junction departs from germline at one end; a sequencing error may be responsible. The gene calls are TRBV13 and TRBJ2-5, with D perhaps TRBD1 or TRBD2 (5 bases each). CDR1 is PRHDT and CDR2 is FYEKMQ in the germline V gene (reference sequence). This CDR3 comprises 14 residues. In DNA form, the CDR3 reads TGTGCCAGCAGCCCCAACCCCCCCGGGGCGAACTGGAACTTC. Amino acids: CASSPNPPGANWNF.

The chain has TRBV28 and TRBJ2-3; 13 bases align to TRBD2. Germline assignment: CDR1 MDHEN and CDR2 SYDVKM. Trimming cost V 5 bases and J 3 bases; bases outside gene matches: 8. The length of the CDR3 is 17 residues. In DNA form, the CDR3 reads TGTGCCAGCAGTCTTGGACTAGCGGGAGAAAAGACAGATACGCAGTATTTT. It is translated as CASSLGLAGEKTDTQYF.